This T cell receptor beta chain is from a study of T cell repertoires in cytomegalovirus infection. Germline-derived CDR1 and CDR2 are SGHTA and FQGNSA. Trimming took 11 bases from V and 1 from J; bases not matched to a gene: 4. The CDR3 is made up of 13 amino acids. TCRdb redid the calling of the reads with MiXCR, one entry per CDR3 protein. Here the sample spans 160,000 or so distinct CDR3 sequences, 20% to 25% being singletons. The rearrangement joins TRBV7-2 to TRBJ2-3; 9 nucleotides agree with TRBD1. Source material: PBMCs. The TCR was taken from a human donor in good health (CMV status not recorded). Some clones in this sample may be carry-over from other donors' samples. CDR3 residues: CACRDRGTDTQYF. CDR3 bases: TGTGCCTGCCGGGACAGGGGCACAGATACGCAGTATTTT.